This T cell receptor (beta chain) comes out of a study of T cell responses to AZD1222 COVID-19 vaccine. General study results and limits: It was only 6 or 7 AZD1222 recipients who were seropositive at baseline. Samples come after the peak T cell response, not at day 14.

Sequenced by immunoSEQ multiplex PCR; TCRdb stores in-frame clones only, minus some. The data hold under 130,000 clones, with about nine tenths observed a single time. Germline V lookup: CDR1 SGHTA, CDR2 FQGTGA. CDR3 length: 13 amino acids. Deletions cut 5 bases from V and 1 base from J, with 8 bases between. To note about this clone: The antigen is not known.

This clonotype originated in an adult in good health. The material was peripheral blood, obtained on day 0 of AZD1222 vaccination. V usage is TRBV7-3 and J usage is TRBJ1-1, with a possible D match to TRBD1 (5 bases). The CDR3 coding sequence is TGTGCCAGCAGCCCCCAGGGGAACACTGAAGCTTTCTTT. Protein product: CASSPQGNTEAFF.